The rows below give T cell receptor beta chains drawn from one sample of a study of cytomegalovirus exposure and HLA in healthy donors. The data were produced by immunoSEQ multiplex PCR, yet TCRdb's version contains in-frame clones alone and is incomplete. The table lists around 140,000 clones, 75% to 90% of them singletons. The sample taken for sequencing was PBMCs. The origin of the receptors is a woman in her twenties or thirties in good health and CMV-seronegative. CDR3s include the opening cysteine and the closing phenylalanine or tryptophan. Each record gives: D gene, J gene, V gene, CDR3 length, clone size, CDR3 DNA, CDR3 protein. D genes are given only for firm matches. A clone size is listed for some rows: how often the clone was seen (once, few, many), or a class if it is expanded.

TRBD1 | TRBJ2-7 | TRBV19 | 15 | . | TGTGCCAGTAGTATTTTTAAAGGGGGCAACTACGAGCAGTACTTC | CASSIFKGGNYEQYF
TRBD2 | TRBJ2-2 | TRBV7-3 | 14 | . | TGTGCCAGCAGCTTGGGACTAGCGGCCGGGGAGCTGTTTTTT | CASSLGLAAGELFF
TRBD1 | TRBJ2-1 | TRBV5-1 | 14 | . | TGCGCCAGCAGCTCCGGGACAGGAAACAATGAGCAGTTCTTC | CASSSGTGNNEQFF
TRBD1 | TRBJ1-5 | TRBV7-8 | 14 | . | TGTGCCAGCAGTAGGACAGGGAACAATCAGCCCCAGCATTTT | CASSRTGNNQPQHF
. | TRBJ2-3 | TRBV19 | 14 | . | TGTGCCAGTAGTATCTTAGGGGGTCCAGATACGCAGTATTTT | CASSILGGPDTQYF
. | TRBJ2-5 | TRBV27 | 15 | . | TGTGCCAGCAGTTCCCTGACAGTCTCTAAAGAGACCCAGTACTTC | CASSSLTVSKETQYF
TRBD2 | TRBJ2-1 | TRBV5-8 | 18 | . | TGTGCCAGCAGCTTGGCTACTGGGAGCGGGAGCTCCTACAATGAGCAGTTCTTC | CASSLATGSGSSYNEQFF
. | TRBJ2-5 | TRBV30 | 13 | . | TGTGCCTGGAGTGTGTTCATCCCCGAGACCCAGTACTTC | CAWSVFIPETQYF
. | TRBJ1-1 | TRBV5-5 | 14 | . | TGTGCCAGCAGCTTCTCTCGACGGGACACTGAAGCTTTCTTT | CASSFSRRDTEAFF
. | TRBJ2-7 | TRBV7-9 | 12 | . | TGTGCCAGCAGCCCTACTTGGCGGGAGCAGTACTTC | CASSPTWREQYF
TRBD1 | TRBJ2-1 | TRBV14 | 15 | once | TGTGCCAGCAGCCCCTTGACAGGGTCCTACAATGAGCAGTTCTTC | CASSPLTGSYNEQFF
. | TRBJ2-7 | TRBV7-2 | 14 | . | TGTGCCAGCAGCTTAGCGTGGGAGTCCTACGAGCAGTACTTC | CASSLAWESYEQYF
. | TRBJ1-2 | TRBV18 | 15 | . | TGTGCCAGCTCACCTCGGACCGGAGGAGGCTATGGCTACACCTTC | CASSPRTGGGYGYTF
. | TRBJ2-7 | TRBV7-6 | 15 | few | TGTGCCAGCAGCTTAAGAATTTCAGGGGAAAGCGAGCAGTACTTC | CASSLRISGESEQYF
. | TRBJ1-6 | TRBV5-1 | 12 | many | TGCGCCAGCAGGGAGGGCAATTCACCCCTCCACTTT | CASREGNSPLHF
TRBD1 | TRBJ1-2 | TRBV29-1 | 12 | . | TGCAGCGACCGGGAAGGGGGCAGAGGCTACACCTTC | CSDREGGRGYTF
. | TRBJ2-7 | TRBV7-9 | 14 | . | TGTGCCAGCAGCTTAGAAGTTGGCCTCCAAGAGCAGTACTTC | CASSLEVGLQEQYF
. | TRBJ1-5 | TRBV18 | 14 | . | TGTGCCAGCTCACCTGGACAGATAGATCAGCCCCAGCATTTT | CASSPGQIDQPQHF
. | TRBJ1-1 | TRBV11-2 | 14 | . | TGTGCCAGCAGCTTAGAGAGACAGAGCTCTGAAGCTTTCTTT | CASSLERQSSEAFF
TRBD2 | TRBJ2-3 | TRBV5-1 | 16 | . | TGCGCCAGCAGTATAACTGGCGGGGGACTCACAGATACGCAGTATTTT | CASSITGGGLTDTQYF
TRBD1 | TRBJ1-5 | TRBV18 | 12 | . | TGTGCCAGCTCCCACAGGGGCCAGCCCCAGCATTTT | CASSHRGQPQHF
. | TRBJ2-5 | TRBV30 | 13 | . | TGTGCCTGGAGCCCGGGGTACAGAGAGACCCAGTACTTC | CAWSPGYRETQYF
. | TRBJ2-5 | TRBV11-2 | 14 | . | TGTGCCAGCAGCTTAGATTGGGCGGGGGAGACCCAGTACTTC | CASSLDWAGETQYF
TRBD2 | TRBJ2-1 | TRBV7-2 | 15 | . | TGTGCCAGCAGAGGGCGGGGGGGCTCCTACAATGAGCAGTTCTTC | CASRGRGGSYNEQFF
. | TRBJ1-4 | TRBV27 | 13 | . | TGTGCCAGCAGTTCGCGGGGAGGGAGAAAACTGTTTTTT | CASSSRGGRKLFF
TRBD2 | TRBJ2-3 | TRBV9 | 15 | once | TGTGCCAGCAGCGTAGCTGATAGCGGGAGAGATACGCAGTATTTT | CASSVADSGRDTQYF
TRBD1 | TRBJ1-2 | TRBV6-1 | 16 | . | TGTGCCAGCAGTGACCCTAACCGGGACAGGGTTTTAGGCTACACCTTC | CASSDPNRDRVLGYTF